Below, 2 T cell receptor beta chains from the same sample are listed, as sequenced in a study of cytomegalovirus exposure and HLA in healthy donors. The primer mix had 60 Vbeta and 13 Jbeta primers. The table came from immunoSEQ multiplex PCR; TCRdb's copy has only in-frame clones and leaves some out. The data contain about 140,000 clones, roughly 80% of them singletons. Sequenced: PBMCs. The receptors originated from a man aged 40-55 years in good health and CMV-seronegative.

This clone came up a few times. The chain combines TRBV19 with TRBJ1-2, with TRBD1 as a possible D gene (6 bases). The CDR3 extends over 11 amino acids. Trimming shortened V by 10 bases and J by 8 bases, and 14 bases separated the two germline ends. Germline V gene sequence: CDR1 LNHDA, CDR2 SQIVND (reference sequence). In DNA form, the CDR3 reads TGTGCCACGCGGGGGGCGCGGGGCTACACCTTC. It codes for CATRGARGYTF.

This chain links TRBV18 with TRBJ2-2; a possible D gene is TRBD1 (5 bases). CDR1 and CDR2 (germline): KGHSH, LQKENI. The V gene lost 4 bases and the J gene lost 5 bases, with 14 bases spanning the gap. The CDR3 loop spans 15 amino acids. The CDR3 sequence: CASSQAPAGTGELFF. CDR3 nucleotides: TGTGCCAGCTCACAGGCCCCAGCAGGGACCGGGGAGCTGTTTTTT.